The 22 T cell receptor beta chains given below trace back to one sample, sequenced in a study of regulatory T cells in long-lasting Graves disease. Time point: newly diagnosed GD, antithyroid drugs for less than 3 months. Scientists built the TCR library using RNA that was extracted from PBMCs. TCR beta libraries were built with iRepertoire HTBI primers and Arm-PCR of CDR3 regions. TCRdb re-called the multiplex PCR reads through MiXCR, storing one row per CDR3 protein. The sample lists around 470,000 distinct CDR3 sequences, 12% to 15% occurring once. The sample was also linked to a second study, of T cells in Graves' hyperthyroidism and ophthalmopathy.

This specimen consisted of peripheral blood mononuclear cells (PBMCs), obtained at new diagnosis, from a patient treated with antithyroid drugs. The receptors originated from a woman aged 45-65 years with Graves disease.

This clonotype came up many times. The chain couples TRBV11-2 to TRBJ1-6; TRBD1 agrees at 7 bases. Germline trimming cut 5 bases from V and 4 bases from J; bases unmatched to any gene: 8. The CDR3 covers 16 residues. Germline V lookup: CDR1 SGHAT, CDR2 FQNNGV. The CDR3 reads CASSPPGQRYNSPLHF. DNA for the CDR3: TGTGCCAGCAGCCCGCCGGGACAGAGATATAATTCACCCCTCCACTTT.

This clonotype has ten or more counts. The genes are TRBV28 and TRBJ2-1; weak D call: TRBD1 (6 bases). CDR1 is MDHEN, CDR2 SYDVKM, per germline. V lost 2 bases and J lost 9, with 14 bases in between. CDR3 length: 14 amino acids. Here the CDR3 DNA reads TGTGCCAGCAGTTTACCGGGAACAGGGTTTGAGCAGTTCTTC. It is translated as CASSLPGTGFEQFF.

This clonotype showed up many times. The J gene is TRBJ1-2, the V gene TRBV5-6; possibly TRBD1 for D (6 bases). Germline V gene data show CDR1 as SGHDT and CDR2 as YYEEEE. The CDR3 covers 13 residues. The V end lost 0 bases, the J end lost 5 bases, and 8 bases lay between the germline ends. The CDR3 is CASSLGQEYGYTF. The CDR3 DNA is TGTGCCAGCAGCTTGGGACAGGAGTATGGCTACACCTTC. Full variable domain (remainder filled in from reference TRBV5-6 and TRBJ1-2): DAGVTQSPTHLIKTRGQQVTLRCSPKSGHDTVSWYQQALGQGPQFIFQYYEEEERQRGNFPDRFSGHQFPNYSSELNVNALLLGDSALYLCASSLGQEYGYTFGSGTRLTVV.

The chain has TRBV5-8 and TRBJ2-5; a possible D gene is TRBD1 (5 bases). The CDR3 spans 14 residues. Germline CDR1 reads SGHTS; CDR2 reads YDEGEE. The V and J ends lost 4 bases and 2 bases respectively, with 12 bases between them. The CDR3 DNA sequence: TGTGCCAGCAGCACCCCAGGGATACAAGAGACCCAGTACTTC. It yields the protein CASSTPGIQETQYF.

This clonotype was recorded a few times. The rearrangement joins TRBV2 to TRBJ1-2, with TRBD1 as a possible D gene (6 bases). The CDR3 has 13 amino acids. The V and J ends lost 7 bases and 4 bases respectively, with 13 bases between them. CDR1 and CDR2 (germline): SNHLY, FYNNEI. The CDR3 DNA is TGTGCCAGCATCCTTCGGACAGCCTATGGCTACACCTTC. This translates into CASILRTAYGYTF.

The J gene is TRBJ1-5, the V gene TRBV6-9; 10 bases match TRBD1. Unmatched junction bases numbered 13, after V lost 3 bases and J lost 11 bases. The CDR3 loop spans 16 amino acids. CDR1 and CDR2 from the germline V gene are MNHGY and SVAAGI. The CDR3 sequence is CASSYPRTGGSGAQHF. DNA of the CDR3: TGTGCCAGCAGTTACCCCCGGACAGGGGGTTCAGGAGCCCAGCATTTT.

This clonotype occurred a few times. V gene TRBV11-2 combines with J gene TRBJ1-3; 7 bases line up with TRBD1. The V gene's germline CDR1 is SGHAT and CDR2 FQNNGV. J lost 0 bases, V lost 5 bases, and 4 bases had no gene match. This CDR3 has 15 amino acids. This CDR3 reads CASSQGQSSGNTIYF. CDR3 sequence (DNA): TGTGCCAGCAGCCAGGGACAGTCCTCTGGAAACACCATATATTTT.

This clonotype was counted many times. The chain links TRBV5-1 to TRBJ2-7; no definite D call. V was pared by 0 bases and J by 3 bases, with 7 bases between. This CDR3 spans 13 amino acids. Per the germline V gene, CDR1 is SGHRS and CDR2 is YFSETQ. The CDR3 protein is CASSLDLGYEQYF. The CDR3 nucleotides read TGCGCCAGCAGCTTGGACCTAGGCTACGAGCAGTACTTC.

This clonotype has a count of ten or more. CDR3 DNA sequence: TGTGCCAGCAGCTCATTGAGCTCCTACGAGCAGTACTTC. Its translation: CASSSLSSYEQYF. The chain is built from TRBV6-2 or TRBV6-3 and TRBJ2-7, with D unclear. CDR1 is MNHEY, CDR2 SVGEGT, per germline. V lost 6 bases and J 0 bases, leaving 9 bases between the germline ends. CDR3 size: 13 residues.

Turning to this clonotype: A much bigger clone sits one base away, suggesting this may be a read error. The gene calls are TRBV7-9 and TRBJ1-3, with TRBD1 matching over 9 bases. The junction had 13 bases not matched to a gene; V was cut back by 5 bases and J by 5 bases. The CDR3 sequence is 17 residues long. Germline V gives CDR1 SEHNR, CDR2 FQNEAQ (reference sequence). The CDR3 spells CASSPGQGRGSRNTIYF. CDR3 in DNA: TGTGCCAGCAGCCCGGGACAGGGAAGGGGTTCTAGAAACACCATATATTTT.

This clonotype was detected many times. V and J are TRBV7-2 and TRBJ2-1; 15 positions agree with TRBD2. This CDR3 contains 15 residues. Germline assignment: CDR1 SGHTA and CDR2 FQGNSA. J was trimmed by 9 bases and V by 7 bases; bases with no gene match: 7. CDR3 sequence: CASTDGLAGGVEQFF. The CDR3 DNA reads TGTGCCAGCACCGATGGACTAGCGGGAGGGGTTGAGCAGTTCTTC.

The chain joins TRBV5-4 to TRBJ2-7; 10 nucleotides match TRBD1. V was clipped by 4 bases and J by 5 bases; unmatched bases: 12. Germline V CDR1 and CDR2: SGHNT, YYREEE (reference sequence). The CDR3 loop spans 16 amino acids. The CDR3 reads CASSTRQGAYGDEQYF. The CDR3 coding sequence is TGTGCCAGCAGCACCCGACAGGGGGCGTATGGCGACGAGCAGTACTTC.

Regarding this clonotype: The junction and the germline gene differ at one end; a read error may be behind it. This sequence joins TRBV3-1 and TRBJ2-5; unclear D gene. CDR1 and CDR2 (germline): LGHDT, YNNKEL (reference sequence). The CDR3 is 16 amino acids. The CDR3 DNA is TGTGCCTGCAGCCAAGATACGCTAGGCGTAACAGAGACCCAGTACTTC. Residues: CACSQDTLGVTETQYF.

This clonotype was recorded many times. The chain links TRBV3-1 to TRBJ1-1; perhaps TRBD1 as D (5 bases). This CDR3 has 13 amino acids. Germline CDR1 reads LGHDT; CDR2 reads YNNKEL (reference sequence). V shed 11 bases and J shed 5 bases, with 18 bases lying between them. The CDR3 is CASSSLGRTEAFF. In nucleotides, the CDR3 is TGTGCCTCCTCCTCCCTGGGGCGGACTGAAGCTTTCTTT.

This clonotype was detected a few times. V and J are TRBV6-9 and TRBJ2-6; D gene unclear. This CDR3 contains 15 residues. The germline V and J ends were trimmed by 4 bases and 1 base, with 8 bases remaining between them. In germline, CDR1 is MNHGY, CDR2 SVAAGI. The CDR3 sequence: CASSSARSGANVLTF. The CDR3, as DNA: TGTGCCAGCAGTTCCGCCAGGTCTGGGGCCAACGTCCTGACTTTC.

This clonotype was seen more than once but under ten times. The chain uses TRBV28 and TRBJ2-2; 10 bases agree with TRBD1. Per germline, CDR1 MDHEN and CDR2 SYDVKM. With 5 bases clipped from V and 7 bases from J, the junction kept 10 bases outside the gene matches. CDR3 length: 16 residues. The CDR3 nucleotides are TGTGCCAGCAGTCCGGGGGACAGGGGAATTTTCGGGGAGCTGTTTTTT. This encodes CASSPGDRGIFGELFF.

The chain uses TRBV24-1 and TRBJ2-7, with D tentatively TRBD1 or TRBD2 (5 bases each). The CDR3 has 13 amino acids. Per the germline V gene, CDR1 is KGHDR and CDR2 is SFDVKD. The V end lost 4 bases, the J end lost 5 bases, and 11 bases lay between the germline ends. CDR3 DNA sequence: TGTGCCACCAGTGAAGTTGGGGGAAACGAGCAGTACTTC. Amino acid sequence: CATSEVGGNEQYF.

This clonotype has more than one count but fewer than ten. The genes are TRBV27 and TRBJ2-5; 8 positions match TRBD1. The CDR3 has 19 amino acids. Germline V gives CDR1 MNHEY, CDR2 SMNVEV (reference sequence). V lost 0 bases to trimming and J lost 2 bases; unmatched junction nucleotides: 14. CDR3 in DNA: TGTGCCAGCAGTTTATCCAAGGGACAGGCCTACTCACAGCAAGAGACCCAGTACTTC. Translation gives CASSLSKGQAYSQQETQYF.

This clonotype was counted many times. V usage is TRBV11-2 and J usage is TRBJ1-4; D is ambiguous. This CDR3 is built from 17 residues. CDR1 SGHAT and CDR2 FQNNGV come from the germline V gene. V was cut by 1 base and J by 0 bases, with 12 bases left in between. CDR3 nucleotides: TGTGCCAGCAGCTTAGCACAGTTTGGGGCAACTAATGAAAAACTGTTTTTT. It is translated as CASSLAQFGATNEKLFF.

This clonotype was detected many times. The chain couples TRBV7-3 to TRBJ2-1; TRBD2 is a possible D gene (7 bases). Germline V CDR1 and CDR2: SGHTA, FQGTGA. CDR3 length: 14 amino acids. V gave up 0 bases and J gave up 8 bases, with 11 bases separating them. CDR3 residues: CASSLTGAGDEQFF. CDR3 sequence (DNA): TGTGCCAGCAGCTTAACGGGGGCGGGAGATGAGCAGTTCTTC.

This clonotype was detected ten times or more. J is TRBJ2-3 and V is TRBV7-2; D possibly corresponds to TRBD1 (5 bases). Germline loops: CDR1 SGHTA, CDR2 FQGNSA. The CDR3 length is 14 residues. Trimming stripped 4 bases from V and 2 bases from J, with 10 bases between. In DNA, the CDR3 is TGTGCCAGCAGCTCAGGGCCGTACACAGATACGCAGTATTTT. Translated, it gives CASSSGPYTDTQYF.

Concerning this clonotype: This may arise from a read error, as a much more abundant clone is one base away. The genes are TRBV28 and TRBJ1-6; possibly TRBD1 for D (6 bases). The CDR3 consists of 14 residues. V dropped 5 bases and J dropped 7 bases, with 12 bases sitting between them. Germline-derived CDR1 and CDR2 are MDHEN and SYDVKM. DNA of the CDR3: TGTGCCAGCAGTGGGGGCAACCAGAATTCACCCCTCCACTTT. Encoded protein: CASSGGNQNSPLHF.